The 21 T cell receptor beta chains below all came from one sample that was sequenced in a study of beta chain features in type 1 diabetes. Study conclusions and caveats: TCRB CDR3s from Type 1 diabetes patients were moderately but significantly shorter in all four CD4+ subsets.

These receptors' antigens are unknown. The isolated RNA, all of it, was reverse transcribed, so expressed TCRB transcripts were what got sequenced. The data were produced by immunoSEQ multiplex PCR, yet TCRdb's version contains in-frame clones alone and is incomplete. The top ten clones hold approximately 0.39% of a sample with 20,000 to 25,000 clones, about 57% of them seen once. Material for sequencing was stem cell memory CD4+ T cells from blood. All receptors come from a man in his late teens or twenties with type 1 diabetes.

The chain joins TRBV29-1 to TRBJ2-3, with TRBD2 matching over 13 bases. J gave up 4 bases and V 1 base, and 20 bases lay outside the gene matches. This CDR3 spans 21 amino acids. Germline CDR1 and CDR2: SQVTM and ANQGSEA. The CDR3 nucleotides are TGCAGCGTTGAAGGGATTGTACTTACTAGCGGGAGGGCTTTGGGAGCAGATACGCAGTATTTT. It encodes CSVEGIVLTSGRALGADTQYF.

Here the CDR3 DNA reads TGTGCCAGCTCACAACTATACACTCAGAAAGAGACCCAGTACTTC. Encoded protein: CASSQLYTQKETQYF. The J gene is TRBJ2-5, the V gene TRBV18; D remains ambiguous. The V gene lost 4 bases and the J gene lost 3 bases, with 15 bases spanning the gap. The CDR3 spans 15 residues. The germline V gene encodes CDR1 KGHSH and CDR2 LQKENI.

The chain employs TRBV6-6 and TRBJ2-7; D not certain. The V end lost 4 bases, the J end lost 5 bases, and 6 bases lay between the germline ends. The CDR3 totals 11 residues. From germline, CDR1 is MNHNY and CDR2 SVGAGI (reference sequence). DNA for the CDR3: TGTGCCAGCAGTTCCTTCGACGAGCAGTACTTC. This translates into CASSSFDEQYF.

This chain joins TRBV29-1 and TRBJ2-1; possibly TRBD2 for D (5 bases). CDR3 length: 14 amino acids. Trimming shortened V by 8 bases and J by 1 base, and 15 bases separated the two germline ends. CDR1 SQVTM and CDR2 ANQGSEA come from the germline V gene. CDR3 amino acids: CSQKSGGSYNEQFF. CDR3 coding DNA: TGCAGCCAAAAAAGCGGCGGGTCCTACAATGAGCAGTTCTTC.

The rearrangement links TRBV28 to TRBJ1-1; 9 nucleotides match TRBD1. V was pared by 6 bases and J by 5 bases, with 10 bases of the junction left unmatched. From germline, CDR1 is MDHEN and CDR2 SYDVKM. CDR3 length: 15 amino acids. CDR3 loop: CASRQLTGGKTEAFF. CDR3 sequence (DNA): TGTGCCAGCAGACAATTGACAGGGGGTAAGACTGAAGCTTTCTTT.

This clone was observed once. The chain links TRBV7-2 to TRBJ1-2, with D possibly matching TRBD1 (5 bases). From germline, CDR1 is SGHTA and CDR2 FQGNSA. This CDR3 is 14 amino acids long. The V end lost 2 bases, the J end lost 6 bases, and 13 bases lay between the germline ends. The CDR3 region has the DNA TGTGCCAGCAGCTTATTTGCTAGGGGCAATGGCTACACCTTC. Its translation is CASSLFARGNGYTF.

The V and J genes are TRBV7-2 and TRBJ1-6; D perhaps matches TRBD1 (5 bases). The CDR3 runs 15 residues. Trimming stripped 5 bases from V and 5 bases from J, with 13 bases between. CDR1 and CDR2 (germline): SGHTA, FQGNSA. For the CDR3, the DNA is TGTGCCAGCAGCACGACAGCGTTGCATAATTCACCCCTCCACTTT. It specifies CASSTTALHNSPLHF.

The J gene is TRBJ2-5, the V gene TRBV7-9; 7 bases are a match to TRBD2. The J call is uncertain, as TRBJ2-7 better fits the DNA end. Per the germline V gene, CDR1 is SEHNR and CDR2 is FQNEAQ (reference sequence). This CDR3 is 17 amino acids long. The CDR3 DNA sequence: TGTGCCAGCAGTCACGCGGTTCCGTTCGCGGGGGCCTACGAGCAGTACTTC. Its translation is CASSHAVPFAGAYEQYF.

This clone showed up just a few times. This chain joins TRBV7-2 and TRBJ2-3; 11 bases map to TRBD2. V was pared by 8 bases and J by 2 bases, with 12 bases of the junction left unmatched. The germline CDR1 and CDR2 sequences are SGHTA and FQGNSA. The CDR3 consists of 17 residues. Written as DNA, the CDR3 is TGTGCCAGCTCCCTACTCGGACTAGCGGGCTCCACAGATACGCAGTATTTT. This translates into CASSLLGLAGSTDTQYF.

V usage is TRBV13 and J usage is TRBJ2-2; D possibly corresponds to TRBD2 (6 bases). CDR3 length: 15 residues. Germline V gene lookup returns CDR1 PRHDT and CDR2 FYEKMQ (reference sequence). V gave up 5 bases and J gave up 4 bases, with 14 bases separating them. This CDR3 reads CASSPMGGVTGELFF. In DNA form, the CDR3 reads TGTGCCAGCAGCCCGATGGGGGGTGTCACCGGGGAGCTGTTTTTT.

This clone was seen a handful of times. The chain uses TRBV18 and TRBJ2-1, with 8 bases fitting TRBD2. The CDR3 extends over 16 amino acids. With V trimmed by 2 bases and J by 6 bases, 9 bases remained unmatched. Germline loops: CDR1 KGHSH, CDR2 LQKENI. The CDR3 protein is CASSPGAGVGGNEQFF. Here the CDR3 DNA reads TGTGCCAGCTCACCAGGAGCGGGAGTGGGGGGCAATGAGCAGTTCTTC.

The chain is built from TRBV29-1 and TRBJ1-3; D uncertain. Germline lookup yields CDR1 SQVTM and CDR2 ANQGSEA. The V and J ends lost 6 bases and 0 bases respectively, with 6 bases between them. The CDR3 totals 12 residues. The CDR3 DNA is TGCAGCGTGGTAGCCTCTGGAAACACCATATATTTT. This codes for CSVVASGNTIYF.

This chain uses TRBV7-8 with TRBJ2-4; 12 bases align to TRBD2. The junction had 17 bases not matched to a gene; V was cut back by 3 bases and J by 2 bases. The germline gives CDR1 SGHVS, CDR2 FQNEAQ. The CDR3 consists of 21 residues. CDR3 in DNA: TGTGCCAGCAGCTTGACAGGGCTGGGGCTAGCGGGAGGGCCTACCAAAAACATTCAGTACTTC. Its translation: CASSLTGLGLAGGPTKNIQYF.

This chain joins TRBV9 and TRBJ1-2, with 7 nucleotides matching TRBD1. Trimming at V came to 3 bases and at J to 5 bases, leaving 10 bases not matched to a gene. The CDR3 totals 15 residues. Per the germline V gene, CDR1 is SGDLS and CDR2 is YYNGEE. The DNA for the CDR3 is TGTGCCAGCAGCGCCGAAACGACAGGGCCTTATGGCTACACCTTC. This gives the protein CASSAETTGPYGYTF.

This chain joins TRBV28 and TRBJ2-1; 11 nucleotides agree with TRBD2. Germline V gives CDR1 MDHEN, CDR2 SYDVKM. The length of the CDR3 is 16 residues. Trimming removed 4 bases from V and 7 bases from J; junction bases left unmatched: 9. The CDR3 DNA is TGTGCCAGCAGTTCGGCCACTAGCGGGAGCACTAATGAGCAGTTCTTC. Residues: CASSSATSGSTNEQFF.

This chain joins TRBV12-5 and TRBJ2-2; 8 nucleotides align to TRBD1. This CDR3 has 18 residues. Looked up from germline, CDR1 is LGHNT and CDR2 is FRNRAP. Trimming cost V 4 bases and J 7 bases; bases outside gene matches: 17. The CDR3 region is CASGSRPRGQLWGGELFF. The CDR3, as DNA: TGTGCTAGTGGTTCGCGACCCAGGGGGCAGCTGTGGGGCGGGGAGCTGTTTTTT.

J is TRBJ2-3 and V is TRBV11-2; a weak D match, TRBD1 (7 bases). Trimming removed 1 base from V and 2 bases from J, with 13 bases in between. The CDR3 runs 16 residues. Germline V gives CDR1 SGHAT, CDR2 FQNNGV. The CDR3 here is CASSLASGGSTDTQYF. The DNA for the CDR3 is TGTGCCAGCAGCTTAGCATCAGGGGGGTCCACAGATACGCAGTATTTT.

The J gene is TRBJ2-4, the V gene TRBV7-2, with 10 nucleotides matching TRBD2. The CDR3 has 15 amino acids. Trimming cost V 5 bases and J 3 bases; bases outside gene matches: 4. CDR1 and CDR2 (germline): SGHTA, FQGNSA. The DNA for the CDR3 is TGTGCCAGCAGCCCTAGACTAGCGGGCAAAAACATTCAGTACTTC. Translating gives CASSPRLAGKNIQYF.

The CDR3 DNA reads as TGTGCCAGCAGTTCAGTTTACTCTGGGGCCAACGTCCTGACTTTC. Its protein is CASSSVYSGANVLTF. J is TRBJ2-6 and V is TRBV28; D gene uncertain. This CDR3 region has 15 residues. CDR1 MDHEN and CDR2 SYDVKM come from the germline V gene. Trimming stripped 4 bases from V and 0 bases from J, with 7 bases between.

This clone was observed a handful of times. The chain combines TRBV7-2 with TRBJ2-1, with TRBD2 matching over 12 bases. The germline CDR1 and CDR2 sequences are SGHTA and FQGNSA. V shed 6 bases and J 3 bases; nucleotides not matched to a gene: 3. The CDR3 length is 15 residues. The CDR3 DNA follows: TGTGCCAGCAGTCGGACTAGCGGGATCTACAATGAGCAGTTCTTC. Translating gives CASSRTSGIYNEQFF.

The chain is built from TRBV7-2 and TRBJ2-1; 12 nucleotides agree with TRBD2. The CDR3 is made up of 14 amino acids. The ends lost 10 bases at V and 7 bases at J; junction bases unmatched: 8. Germline values: CDR1 SGHTA, CDR2 FQGNSA. CDR3 protein: CATALAGGVNEQFF. Written as DNA, the CDR3 is TGTGCCACTGCCCTAGCGGGGGGGGTGAATGAGCAGTTCTTC.